This T cell receptor (beta chain) comes out of a study of radiation and T cells in renal cell carcinoma (TCRdb year 2020). Regarding the complete study: Samples came from a clinical trial, in which primary renal cell carcinomas received 15 Gy stereotactic body radiation therapy followed by nephrectomy 4 weeks later. In total, roughly 53 samples underwent TCR beta sequencing: approximately 26 tumors plus 27 peripheral blood samples. Across all 50 or so samples, approximately 4,000,000 unique CDR3 nucleotide sequences, encoding 2,658,974 unique CDR3 amino acid sequences, were identified. Here is what the overall study found, with its caveats: Because pretreatment tumor biopsies were not available, the study could not determine whether clonotypes were already present within the tumor at baseline. Blood repertoire dynamics were not followed beyond 4 weeks after treatment. An increase in top tumor clonotypes in blood was observed from baseline to 2 weeks post-radiation, followed by contraction by 4 weeks, which was taken to suggest transient expansion of tumor-resident clones. With a single-armed trial design, the study had no way to address how radiation dose or scheduling affects the TCR repertoire.

Germline trimming amounts to 5 bases on V and 6 bases on J, with 13 as the count of junction bases outside the gene matches. The germline V gene supplies CDR1 SGHVS and CDR2 FQNEAQ. Taken from cysteine to phenylalanine, the CDR3 has 16 residues. Only the CDR3 part of the read is kept: 48 bases, read in frame from the first base. Following the manufacturer's recommendations, the immunoSEQ kit was used to generate TCR beta libraries from genomic DNA. For library preparation, a first multiplex PCR was performed with proprietary primers, followed by a second PCR in which unique barcodes were added, and bead cleanups were performed after each round. A positive control reaction and a negative control reaction, both provided in the kit, were run with every batch of samples. The final libraries underwent checking on an Agilent 4200 TapeStation D1000 ScreenTape, volumetric pooling, and quantification by qPCR. Sequencing was performed on an Illumina NextSeq500 using a MidOutput 150-cycle cartridge, with 156 Read1 cycles, 15 Index1 cycles, and the kit custom primers. The pooled library was loaded at roughly 1 pM with roughly 19% PhiX control spiked in. The original pipeline was this. Vendor-processed data were analyzed in R, with a clonotype defined as all T cells sharing the same CDR3 nucleotide sequence. For clone abundance analyses, frequencies were normalized to the 10,000 most abundant clones per sample. Public T cell clones, which averaged fewer than five per sample, were removed prior to analysis. A difference in abundance of at least 32-fold between compartments was used to define tumor-enriched and baseline blood-enriched clonotypes. Clonotypes expanded or contracted between blood time points were identified with a beta-binomial differential abundance model. Tumor-blood repertoire similarity was measured with the Baroni-Urbani and Buser coefficient, and groups were compared using two-tailed Wilcoxon tests in R. TCRdb obtained this table from immuneACCESS and retained in-frame rearrangements with V and J assigned. These tables miss some clones; where compared with another copy, unresolved V genes account for less than half of the shortfall, and the remainder is unexplained. Clone size and the V and J calls come from that table; the DNA yielded D and trimming. In this sample the table shows approximately 100,000 clones, roughly 90% of which occur a single time. Of the sample, 7% to 9% falls within the top ten clones.

The time point label, as the study defines it: baseline pretreatment blood. Per the publication, the treatment or condition label means: 15 Gy SBRT to primary tumor, nephrectomy 4 weeks later. To follow tumor-enriched clonotypes, serial peripheral blood was collected from radiation-treated patients at baseline and at 2 weeks and 4 weeks after SBRT. Renal cell carcinoma with clear cell pathology was present in all patients. Genomic DNA for TCR sequencing was prepared using the QIAamp DNA Blood Mini Kit (Qiagen). Samples were included in the analyses only if all quality control checks were passed. A remark on this clone: What antigen it recognizes has not been identified. Nothing much larger sits one base from this clone, and base qualities are not available.

The V and J genes are TRBV7-8 and TRBJ2-7; 10 bases in the middle match TRBD2. The sample was blood, taken from a patient whose treatment included radiotherapy and nephrectomy. The receptor was derived from a man aged 50-59 years with renal cell carcinoma. The sequence in DNA is TGTGCCAGCAGCAAAGGCGGGCTAGCGGGAGCCCTCGAGCAGTACTTC. Its coded protein is CASSKGGLAGALEQYF.